The 15 T cell receptor beta chains below all came from one sample that was sequenced in a study of early T cells in non-severe SARS-CoV-2 infection. TCRdb re-called the 5' RACE reads with MiXCR, one entry per CDR3 protein. The repertoire holds around 60,000 distinct CDR3 sequences, with 10% to 15% as singletons. The sequenced material came from whole blood. These receptors came from an adult who was a healthcare worker with PCR-confirmed SARS-CoV-2 infection or an uninfected control (not recorded which).

The V and J genes are TRBV25-1 and TRBJ2-7, with D unclear. CDR3 length: 13 residues. V lost 4 bases and J 5 bases, leaving 12 bases between the germline ends. Germline lookup yields CDR1 MGHDK and CDR2 SYGVNS. The CDR3 DNA is TGTGCCAGCAGTGTAGGGAATTCCCACGAGCAGTACTTC. This sequence encodes CASSVGNSHEQYF.

V usage is TRBV21-1 and J usage is TRBJ1-6; the tabulated D call, TRBD1, remains unverified against the DNA. TRBV21-1 is a pseudogene. The CDR3 extends over 15 amino acids. The CDR3 sequence: CASNTWGQGRSPLHF. Here the CDR3 DNA reads TGTGCCAGCAATACTTGGGGGCAGGGACGCTCACCCCTCCACTTT.

The chain combines TRBV12-3 or TRBV12-4 with TRBJ2-1; D unresolved. This CDR3 has 14 residues. The germline V and J ends were trimmed by 2 bases and 7 bases, with 12 bases remaining between them. The CDR3 nucleotides are TGTGCCAGCAGTTTATCGAGTTACTGGAATGAGCAGTTCTTC. It translates to CASSLSSYWNEQFF.

V gene TRBV29-1 combines with J gene TRBJ2-7; 7 nucleotides match TRBD2. V shed 4 bases and J 4 bases; nucleotides not matched to a gene: 4. There are 12 residues in the CDR3. Germline loops: CDR1 SQVTM, CDR2 ANQGSEA. CDR3 residues: CSVAAGRYEQYF. The DNA for the CDR3 is TGCAGCGTTGCAGCGGGGAGGTACGAGCAGTACTTC.

Many counts were recorded for this clonotype. The rearrangement uses TRBV2 and TRBJ1-1; possible D gene TRBD1, 5 bases. The length of the CDR3 is 16 residues. Trimming cost V 4 bases and J 4 bases, with 19 bases left between them. The germline CDR1 and CDR2 sequences are SNHLY and FYNNEI. The CDR3: CASSAVPLVGGTEAFF. In DNA form, the CDR3 reads TGTGCCAGCAGTGCCGTCCCGTTGGTCGGGGGCACTGAAGCTTTCTTT.

The chain uses TRBV12-5 and TRBJ1-2; TRBD1 might be the D (5 bases). Germline V CDR1 and CDR2: LGHNT, FRNRAP. Deletions cut 2 bases from V and 8 bases from J, with 9 bases between. This CDR3 has 12 amino acids. The chain's CDR3 is CASGLPGRGYTF. The DNA of the CDR3 is TGTGCTAGTGGTTTGCCAGGGCGCGGCTACACCTTC.

The chain recombines TRBV3-1 with TRBJ1-1, with a possible D match to TRBD1 (5 bases). CDR1 LGHDT and CDR2 YNNKEL come from the germline V gene (reference sequence). Trimming stripped 8 bases from V and 3 bases from J, with 13 bases between. CDR3 size: 13 residues. CDR3 nucleotides: TGTGCCAGCCGAGGACCGGGGGACACTGAAGCTTTCTTT. Amino acids: CASRGPGDTEAFF.

This clonotype has a count of ten or more. The V call is TRBV28, the J call TRBJ2-3; 8 bases align to TRBD2. J lost 4 bases, V lost 5 bases, and 8 bases had no gene match. The CDR3 spans 15 residues. CDR1 is MDHEN, CDR2 SYDVKM, per germline. CDR3 coding DNA: TGTGCCAGCAGTATTCAGCGGGAGTTGGCAGATACGCAGTATTTT. Amino acid sequence: CASSIQRELADTQYF.

V is TRBV7-9 and J is TRBJ1-3; 7 bases map to TRBD1. This CDR3 spans 17 amino acids. CDR1 SEHNR and CDR2 FQNEAQ come from the germline V gene (reference sequence). V lost 5 bases and J lost 4; bases outside the gene matches: 14. The CDR3 nucleotides read TGTGCCAGCAGCATATCGGACAGGCCTCGAGCGGGAAACACCATATATTTT. Translation gives CASSISDRPRAGNTIYF.

This clonotype occurred many times. This chain uses TRBV6-6 with TRBJ1-1, with D unresolved. V was cut by 0 bases and J by 5 bases, with 7 bases left in between. Germline V gives CDR1 MNHNY, CDR2 SVGAGI (reference sequence). CDR3 length: 13 residues. DNA for the CDR3: TGTGCCAGCAGTTACTCCCAAGGGACTGAAGCTTTCTTT. It yields the protein CASSYSQGTEAFF.

This clonotype was seen at least ten times. The CDR3 DNA reads TGTGCCAGCAGCCAAGCTGTTAGGGTTAGCACAGATACGCAGTATTTT. Its protein product is CASSQAVRVSTDTQYF. The chain carries TRBV3-1 and TRBJ2-3; no clear D. Germline lookup yields CDR1 LGHDT and CDR2 YNNKEL (reference sequence). CDR3 length: 16 amino acids. V was shortened by 1 base and J by 0 bases, with 11 bases between the two germline ends.

The chain couples TRBV20-1 to TRBJ2-3; the D gene is possibly TRBD1 (6 bases). With 2 bases removed from V and 7 bases from J, the gap between germline ends came to 22 bases. Germline V gives CDR1 DFQATT, CDR2 SNEGSKA (reference sequence). The CDR3 runs to 16 residues. The CDR3 sequence is CSARNPVQGRVYTQYF. In nucleotides, the CDR3 is TGCAGTGCTAGAAATCCGGTGCAGGGGAGAGTCTATACGCAGTATTTT.

The table lists this clonotype with a few counts. This rearrangement joins TRBV19 to TRBJ2-7, with TRBD2 matching 11 bases. Unmatched junction bases numbered 5, after V lost 5 bases and J lost 2 bases. The CDR3 is 15 residues long. Germline V gene sequence: CDR1 LNHDA, CDR2 SQIVND (reference sequence). CDR3 nucleotide sequence: TGTGCCAGTAGTTTGGGACTAGCGGTTACCTACGAGCAGTACTTC. This encodes CASSLGLAVTYEQYF.

This clonotype was counted only a few times. The chain couples TRBV18 to TRBJ2-1, with TRBD2 identical over 8 bases. V gave up 3 bases and J gave up 5 bases; unmatched junction bases: 9. This CDR3 spans 16 amino acids. The germline V gene encodes CDR1 KGHSH and CDR2 LQKENI. CDR3 region: CASSPLREGLNNEQFF. CDR3 DNA: TGTGCCAGCTCACCTCTCCGGGAGGGCCTAAACAATGAGCAGTTCTTC.

This clonotype was detected ten times or more. The CDR3 coding sequence is TGTGCCAGCAGCGCAAGTCCATGGGGCAATCAGCCCCAGCATTTT. Its protein product is CASSASPWGNQPQHF. This chain uses TRBV9 with TRBJ1-5; D ambiguous. CDR3 size: 15 residues. Germline assignment: CDR1 SGDLS and CDR2 YYNGEE. V was clipped by 3 bases and J by 2 bases, with 12 bases between them.